This T cell receptor beta chain is drawn from a study of identical twins. Overall study results and limits: There was more out-of-frame TCR alpha sharing in monozygotic twins than models estimated. Some out-of-frame alpha sequences were shared by twins, and these showed excess low generation probability.

A universal primer site was incorporated via template switching, and the cDNA contained unique molecular identifiers. MiXCR, applied by TCRdb to the 5' RACE reads, yields one record per CDR3 protein. The repertoire holds under 900,000 distinct CDR3 sequences, with 9% to 15% as singletons. CDR3 size: 16 residues. Trimming took off 0 bases at V and 2 bases at J, with 12 bases between the two ends. CDR1 is SGHRS and CDR2 is YFSETQ in the germline V gene. This clonotype was found a few times. No antigen is known for it. In addition, the sample was reused for a study of yellow fever vaccine responses in identical twins.

Sequences were obtained from PBMCs. This sequence was found in a woman aged 18-29 years in good health. The chain links TRBV5-1 to TRBJ1-5; D call uncertain. CDR3 nucleotide sequence: TGCGCCAGCAGCTTGGCCTCTTGGAATGGCAATCAGCCCCAGCATTTT. Translating it yields CASSLASWNGNQPQHF.